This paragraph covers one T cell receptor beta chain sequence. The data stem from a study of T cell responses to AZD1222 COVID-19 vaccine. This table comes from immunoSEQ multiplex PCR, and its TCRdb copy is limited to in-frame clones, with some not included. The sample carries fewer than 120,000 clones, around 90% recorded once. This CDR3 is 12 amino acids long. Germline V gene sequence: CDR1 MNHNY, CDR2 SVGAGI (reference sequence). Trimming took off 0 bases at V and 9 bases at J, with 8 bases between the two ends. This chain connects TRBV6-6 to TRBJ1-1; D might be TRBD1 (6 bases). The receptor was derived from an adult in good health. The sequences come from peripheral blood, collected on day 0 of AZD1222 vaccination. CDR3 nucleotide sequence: TGTGCCAGCAGTTACTCCGGGACAAAAGCTTTCTTT. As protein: CASSYSGTKAFF.